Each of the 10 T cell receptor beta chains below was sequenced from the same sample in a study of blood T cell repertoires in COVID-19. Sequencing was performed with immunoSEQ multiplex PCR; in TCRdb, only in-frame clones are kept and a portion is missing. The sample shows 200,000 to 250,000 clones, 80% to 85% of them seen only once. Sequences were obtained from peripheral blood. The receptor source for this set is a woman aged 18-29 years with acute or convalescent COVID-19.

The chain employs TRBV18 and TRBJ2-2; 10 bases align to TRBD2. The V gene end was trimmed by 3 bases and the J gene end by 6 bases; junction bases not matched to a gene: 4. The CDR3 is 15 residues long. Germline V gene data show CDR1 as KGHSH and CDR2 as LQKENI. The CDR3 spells CASSPSSGSPGELFF. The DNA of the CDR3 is TGTGCCAGCTCACCGTCTAGCGGGAGCCCCGGGGAGCTGTTTTTT.

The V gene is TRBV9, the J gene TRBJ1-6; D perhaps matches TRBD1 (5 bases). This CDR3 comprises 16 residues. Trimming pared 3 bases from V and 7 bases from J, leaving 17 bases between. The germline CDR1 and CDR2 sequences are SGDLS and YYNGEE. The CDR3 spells CASSAHPGGGNSPLHF. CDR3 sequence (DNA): TGTGCCAGCAGCGCCCACCCCGGGGGTGGGAATTCACCCCTCCACTTT.

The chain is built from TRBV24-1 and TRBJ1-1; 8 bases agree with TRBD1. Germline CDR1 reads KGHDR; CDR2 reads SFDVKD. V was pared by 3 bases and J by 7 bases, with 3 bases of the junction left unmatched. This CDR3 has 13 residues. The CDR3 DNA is TGTGCCACCAGTGATGACAGGGGTGTTGAAGCTTTCTTT. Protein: CATSDDRGVEAFF.

The CDR3 loop is CASSIPGGLAYQPQHF. The DNA for the CDR3 is TGTGCCAGTAGTATCCCAGGGGGTTTGGCTTATCAGCCCCAGCATTTT. The chain is built from TRBV19 and TRBJ1-5, with 7 bases fitting TRBD1. J gave up 5 bases and V 3 bases, and 10 bases lay outside the gene matches. This CDR3 region has 16 residues. The germline CDR1 and CDR2 sequences are LNHDA and SQIVND (reference sequence).

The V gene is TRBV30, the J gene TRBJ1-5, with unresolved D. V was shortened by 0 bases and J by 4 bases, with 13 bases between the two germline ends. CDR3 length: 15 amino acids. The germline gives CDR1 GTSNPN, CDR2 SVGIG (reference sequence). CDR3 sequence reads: CAWSVRGGPNQPQHF. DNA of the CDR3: TGTGCCTGGAGTGTACGGGGAGGGCCGAATCAGCCCCAGCATTTT. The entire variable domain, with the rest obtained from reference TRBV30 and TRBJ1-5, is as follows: SQTIHQWPATLVQPVGSPLSLECTVEGTSNPNLYWYRQAAGRGLQLLFYSVGIGQISSEVPQNLSASRPQDRQFILSSKKLLLSDSGFYLCAWSVRGGPNQPQHFGDGTRLSIL.

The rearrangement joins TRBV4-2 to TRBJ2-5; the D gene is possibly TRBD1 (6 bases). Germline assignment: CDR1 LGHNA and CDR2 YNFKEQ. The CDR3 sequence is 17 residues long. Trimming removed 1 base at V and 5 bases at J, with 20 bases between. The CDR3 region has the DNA TGTGCCAGCAGCCAAGGGTTGTGGGCAGGGGATGAGGAGACCCAGTACTTC. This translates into CASSQGLWAGDEETQYF.

CDR3 sequence (DNA): TGTGCCAGCAGTCGAGTTTTTAATGAGCAGTTCTTC. Translating gives CASSRVFNEQFF. The chain links TRBV6-5 to TRBJ2-1; D is unclear. The CDR3 loop spans 12 amino acids. V lost 5 bases and J 7 bases, leaving 9 bases between the germline ends. Germline CDR1 MNHEY, CDR2 SVGAGI.

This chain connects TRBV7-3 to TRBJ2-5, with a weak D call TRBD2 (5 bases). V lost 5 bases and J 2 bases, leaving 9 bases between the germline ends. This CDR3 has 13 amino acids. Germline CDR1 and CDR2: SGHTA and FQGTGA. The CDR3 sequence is CASSPSSQETQYF. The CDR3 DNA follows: TGTGCCAGCAGCCCTAGCTCACAAGAGACCCAGTACTTC.

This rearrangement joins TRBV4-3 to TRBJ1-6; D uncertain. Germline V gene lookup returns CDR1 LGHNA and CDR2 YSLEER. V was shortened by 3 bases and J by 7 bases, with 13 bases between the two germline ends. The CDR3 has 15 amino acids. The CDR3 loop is CASSQRHGGNSPLHF. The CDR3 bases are TGCGCCAGCAGCCAGAGACACGGAGGGAATTCACCCCTCCACTTT.

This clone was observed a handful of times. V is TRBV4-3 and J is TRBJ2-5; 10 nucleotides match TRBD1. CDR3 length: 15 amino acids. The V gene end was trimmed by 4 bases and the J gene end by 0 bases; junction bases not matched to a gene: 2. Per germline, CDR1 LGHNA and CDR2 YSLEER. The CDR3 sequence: CASSRGTGDQETQYF. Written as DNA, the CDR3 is TGCGCCAGCAGCCGCGGGACAGGGGACCAAGAGACCCAGTACTTC.